A selection of T cell receptor beta chains follows, all from one sample in a study of PD-1 blockade in mismatch repair-deficient tumors. Using immunoSEQ multiplex PCR, the repertoire was profiled, and TCRdb retains in-frame clones only, with some absent. Of roughly 130,000 clones listed, 85% to 90% are singletons. The material was peripheral blood, obtained approximately 71 weeks after starting pembrolizumab. The origin of the receptors is an adult with mismatch repair-deficient cancer. Both conserved end residues are part of each CDR3. A D gene is named only where the DNA matches it firmly. The listing skips clone size in some rows; elsewhere it reads once, few, many or a size class.

>few|TRBD1|TRBV10-3|TRBJ2-2
CADRDREWANTGELFF
TGTGCCGACAGGGACAGGGAATGGGCGAACACCGGGGAGCTGTTTTTT
>.|TRBD1|TRBV29-1|TRBJ1-2
CSVRRGDGYTF
TGCAGCGTTCGCAGGGGGGATGGCTACACCTTC
>.|.|TRBV7-9|TRBJ2-2
CASSLTSNTGELFF
TGTGCCAGCAGCTTAACCTCGAACACCGGGGAGCTGTTTTTT
>.|TRBD1|TRBV28|TRBJ1-1
CASSLLGLLRQGGPPEAFF
TGTGCCAGCAGTTTATTAGGGTTGTTGCGACAGGGGGGTCCGCCTGAAGCTTTCTTT
>once|TRBD1|TRBV27|TRBJ2-7
CASSGRGGVNYEQYF
TGTGCCAGCAGTGGGCGAGGGGGCGTTAATTACGAGCAGTACTTC
>.|TRBD1|TRBV7-9|TRBJ2-5
CASRVRGAGGAEETQYF
TGTGCCAGCAGGGTGCGTGGGGCAGGGGGCGCGGAAGAGACCCAGTACTTC
>.|TRBD2|TRBV7-9|TRBJ2-1
CASTLSGRYNEQFF
TGTGCCAGCACCCTTAGCGGGAGGTACAATGAGCAGTTCTTC
>.|.|TRBV18|TRBJ1-4
CASSPARNEKLFF
TGTGCCAGCTCACCAGCCCGTAATGAAAAACTGTTTTTT
>.|.|TRBV6-5|TRBJ1-1
CASSVGGRAFF
TGTGCCAGCAGCGTGGGCGGGCGTGCTTTCTTT
>.|.|TRBV4-3|TRBJ2-6
CASSPSVGSGANVLTF
TGCGCCAGCAGCCCAAGTGTGGGGTCTGGGGCCAACGTCCTGACTTTC
>once|.|TRBV27|TRBJ1-5
CASSLGSGQPQHF
TGTGCCAGCAGTTTGGGGTCGGGACAGCCCCAGCATTTT
>.|.|TRBV6-1|TRBJ2-7
CASVKAYEQYF
TGTGCCAGCGTTAAGGCCTACGAGCAGTACTTC
>few|TRBD1|TRBV27|TRBJ2-7
CASSPWTGVAYEQYF
TGTGCCAGCAGTCCGTGGACAGGGGTAGCCTACGAGCAGTACTTC
>.|.|TRBV30|TRBJ1-1
CAWSMVGTEAFF
TGTGCCTGGAGTATGGTAGGCACTGAAGCTTTCTTT
>.|.|TRBV6-5|TRBJ2-5
CASSYRLEETQYF
TGTGCCAGCAGTTACCGTCTGGAAGAGACCCAGTACTTC
>.|.|TRBV19|TRBJ1-1
CASSGQGWGTEAFF
TGTGCCAGTAGTGGTCAGGGTTGGGGCACTGAAGCTTTCTTT
>once|.|TRBV7-3|TRBJ2-1
CASSLTWDGYNEQFF
TGTGCCAGCAGCTTAACTTGGGACGGCTACAATGAGCAGTTCTTC
>.|TRBD2|TRBV27|TRBJ2-1
CASSFRWEGYNEQFF
TGTGCCAGCAGTTTTAGGTGGGAGGGCTACAATGAGCAGTTCTTC
>.|.|TRBV7-9|TRBJ1-2
CATSPGSNYGYTF
TGTGCCACCTCGCCGGGGAGTAACTATGGCTACACCTTC
>.|TRBD1|TRBV7-6|TRBJ2-7
CASSPLIGTGKYEQYF
TGTGCCAGCAGCCCGTTAATAGGGACAGGAAAATACGAGCAGTACTTC
>.|.|TRBV2|TRBJ1-5
CASSEGTVSNQPQHF
TGTGCCAGCAGTGAAGGTACAGTTAGCAATCAGCCCCAGCATTTT
>.|.|TRBV30|TRBJ2-7
CAWGGQSRYYEQYF
TGTGCCTGGGGCGGACAGTCTCGTTACTACGAGCAGTACTTC
>.|.|TRBV19|TRBJ2-7
CASSIGRGISYEQYF
TGTGCCAGTAGTATAGGTCGGGGAATTTCCTACGAGCAGTACTTC
>.|TRBD2|TRBV2|TRBJ2-1
CASREGGANEQFF
TGTGCCAGCAGGGAGGGAGGGGCAAATGAGCAGTTCTTC
>.|.|TRBV11-2|TRBJ2-7
CASSLSVDYEQYF
TGTGCCAGCAGCTTATCAGTCGATTACGAGCAGTACTTC
>.|.|TRBV21-1|TRBJ2-7
CASSLRTDSYEQYF
TGTGCCAGCAGCCTACGGACAGACTCCTACGAGCAGTACTTC
>.|TRBD1|TRBV19|TRBJ2-7
CASKGGISGGRRGEQYF
TGTGCCAGTAAAGGGGGGATATCAGGGGGCCGGAGAGGAGAGCAGTACTTC
>.|.|TRBV5-6|TRBJ2-5
CASSLYRVGQETQYF
TGTGCCAGCAGCTTGTACAGGGTCGGGCAAGAGACCCAGTACTTC
>.|.|TRBV4-1|TRBJ2-7
CASSQVATGLHEQYF
TGCGCCAGCAGCCAAGTCGCAACAGGGCTCCACGAGCAGTACTTC
>few|.|TRBV5-6|TRBJ1-1
CASSLSTEAFF
TGTGCCAGCAGCTTGAGCACTGAAGCTTTCTTT
>.|.|TRBV21-1|TRBJ1-1
CASSKGVRVFF
TGTGCCAGCAGCAAAGGTGTCAGGGTTTTCTTT
>.|.|TRBV7-6|TRBJ2-2
CASSLAGYGRGTGELFF
TGTGCCAGCAGCTTAGCGGGGTACGGGAGAGGCACCGGGGAGCTGTTTTTT
>.|.|TRBV7-6|TRBJ2-1
CASSLGDPNYNEQFF
TGTGCCAGCAGCTTAGGGGACCCCAACTACAATGAGCAGTTCTTC
>medium-sized|TRBD2|TRBV27|TRBJ2-1
CASRVTSVNNEQFF
TGTGCCAGCAGAGTGACTAGCGTCAACAATGAGCAGTTCTTC
>.|.|TRBV11-2|TRBJ2-7
CASSSFDGSPYEQYF
TGTGCCAGCAGCTCGTTTGATGGGTCCCCCTACGAGCAGTACTTC
>.|.|TRBV19|TRBJ2-5
CASSMGGPETQYF
TGTGCCAGTAGTATGGGGGGGCCGGAGACCCAGTACTTC
>.|TRBD1|TRBV14|TRBJ1-2
CASSQDQTGDYYGYTF
TGTGCCAGCAGCCAAGATCAAACAGGGGACTACTATGGCTACACCTTC
>.|.|TRBV27|TRBJ2-3
CASSLNRDSRGADTQYF
TGTGCCAGCAGTCTAAACCGGGACTCCCGGGGCGCAGATACGCAGTATTTT
>.|.|TRBV18|TRBJ2-7
CASSPRDGAYEQYF
TGTGCCAGCTCACCGAGAGACGGAGCCTACGAGCAGTACTTC
>.|.|TRBV30|TRBJ2-7
CAWSGLNEQYF
TGTGCCTGGAGTGGTTTAAACGAGCAGTACTTC
>.|TRBD1|TRBV11-3|TRBJ2-7
CASTDRGTGDEQYF
TGTGCCAGCACCGATAGGGGGACAGGGGATGAGCAGTACTTC
>.|TRBD2|TRBV7-3|TRBJ2-1
CASSLGGRRFF
TGTGCCAGCAGCTTGGGCGGGAGGAGGTTCTTC
>.|.|TRBV7-2|TRBJ1-1
CASSFGQPEAFF
TGTGCCAGCAGCTTCGGCCAGCCTGAAGCTTTCTTT
>.|TRBD1|TRBV27|TRBJ2-3
CASRDRGQGYTDTQYF
TGTGCCAGCAGAGACCGCGGACAGGGATACACAGATACGCAGTATTTT
>.|TRBD1|TRBV4-1|TRBJ1-2
CASSQGTGTEGYTF
TGCGCCAGCAGCCAAGGGACAGGGACGGAGGGCTACACCTTC
>.|.|TRBV11-2|TRBJ2-2
CASSWDGNTGELFF
TGTGCCAGCAGCTGGGACGGAAACACCGGGGAGCTGTTTTTT
>.|.|TRBV2|TRBJ2-6
CASREGPSGANVLTF
TGTGCCAGCAGGGAGGGGCCATCTGGGGCCAACGTCCTGACTTTC
>.|.|TRBV14|TRBJ2-6
CASSRGGANVLTF
TGTGCCAGCAGCCGTGGGGGGGCCAACGTCCTGACTTTC
>.|.|TRBV14|TRBJ2-4
CASSQGGIGKNIQYF
TGTGCCAGCAGCCAAGGAGGGATCGGCAAAAACATTCAGTACTTC
>.|.|TRBV4-1|TRBJ2-1
CASSRPQGKEQFF
TGCGCCAGCAGCCGCCCCCAGGGTAAGGAGCAGTTCTTC
>.|.|TRBV25-1|TRBJ2-1
CASSESRASDEQFF
TGTGCCAGCAGTGAATCTCGGGCTAGCGATGAGCAGTTCTTC
>.|TRBD2|TRBV27|TRBJ2-1
CASSLAGGIIEQFF
TGTGCCAGCAGTTTAGCGGGAGGAATCATTGAGCAGTTCTTC
>.|TRBD2|TRBV10-3|TRBJ2-7
CAIGAGGYYEQYF
TGTGCCATCGGGGCGGGAGGGTACTACGAGCAGTACTTC
>.|.|TRBV7-1|TRBJ2-7
CASGATYERYF
TGTGCCAGCGGGGCGACCTACGAGCGGTACTTC
>.|TRBD1|TRBV2|TRBJ2-7
CASSTDRGPPYEQYF
TGTGCCAGCAGTACAGACAGGGGCCCTCCCTACGAGCAGTACTTC
>.|.|TRBV9|TRBJ2-4
CASSPPGLGKNIQYF
TGTGCCAGCAGCCCCCCAGGTTTGGGTAAAAACATTCAGTACTTC
>once|.|TRBV28|TRBJ2-7
CAGRGLARTTYEQYF
TGTGCCGGCCGGGGGCTAGCGCGCACTACCTACGAGCAGTACTTC
>.|TRBD1|TRBV5-1|TRBJ2-7
CASSRDREEDEQYF
TGCGCCAGCAGCCGGGACAGGGAGGAAGACGAGCAGTACTTC
>.|TRBD1|TRBV30|TRBJ2-7
CAWSDRDRGYEQYF
TGTGCCTGGAGTGACCGGGACAGGGGGTACGAGCAGTACTTC